This T cell receptor (beta chain) was identified in a study of yellow fever vaccine responses in identical twins. Findings of the study overall: Twins' vaccine T cell response reportedly gave the appearance of partial convergence and partial personalization.

Germline V lookup: CDR1 ENHRY, CDR2 SYGVKD. The CDR3 runs to 11 residues. V was shortened by 6 bases and J by 11 bases, with 11 bases between the two germline ends. MiXCR was run by TCRdb on the RT-PCR reads, yielding one entry per CDR3 protein. The repertoire holds about 9,000 distinct CDR3 sequences, with 65% to 85% as singletons. This clonotype was recorded only once. Its target is not known. This chain uses TRBV10-3 with TRBJ2-4, with D possibly called TRBD1 or TRBD2 (5 bases each). This TCR was sampled from a woman younger than 35 who received the yellow fever vaccine. The material was T cells from blood (PBMCs), unsorted or a sorted subset (not recorded which), obtained before or after yellow fever vaccination (not recorded which). CDR3 DNA sequence: TGTGCCATCAGCCTCGGGACCTTTCAGTACTTC. It specifies CAISLGTFQYF.